These T cell receptor beta chains were read from a single sample in a study of T cell responses to AZD1222 COVID-19 vaccine. The protocol was immunoSEQ multiplex PCR, while the TCRdb copy is restricted to in-frame clones and leaves out a portion. The sample carries 140,000 to 150,000 clones, about 90% recorded once. Sample: peripheral blood, taken on day 0 of AZD1222 vaccination. The receptors here all came from an adult in good health. The CDR3 runs from the conserved cysteine through the conserved F or W. Size is stated for part of the rows, as once, few or many counts, or as a class when the clone is expanded.

CATSRSLSNEQFF 13 TRBV15 NA TRBJ2-1
CASSLGRQGPGNTIYF 16 TRBV23-1 NA TRBJ1-3
CASSFSVSTDTQYF 14 TRBV5-1 NA TRBJ2-3
CASSLRSLHSFGWNSPLHF 19 TRBV3-1/TRBV3-2 NA TRBJ1-6
CASSRGGYNEQFF 13 TRBV7-8 NA TRBJ2-1
CASSPADTPYEQYF 14 TRBV4-3 NA TRBJ2-7
CASSLASGSVMETQYF 16 TRBV7-9 once TRBJ2-5
CASSQAHGAWPQHF 14 TRBV4-1 once TRBJ1-5
CASSLGGYGYTF 12 TRBV7-9 few TRBJ1-2
CASRYGQVYEQYF 13 TRBV6-2/TRBV6-3 NA TRBJ2-7
CASSLTRGVVHEQYF 15 TRBV7-9 once TRBJ2-7
CASSLWTGHIQYF 13 TRBV11-2 once TRBJ2-4
CASGNRGGRTEAFF 14 TRBV18 NA TRBJ1-1
CSASGGLSDTEAFF 14 TRBV20-1 NA TRBJ1-1
CSGRTAYEQYF 11 TRBV29-1 NA TRBJ2-7
CASSFQGSYNSPLHF 15 TRBV28 NA TRBJ1-6
CASSPPIAANTEAFF 15 TRBV7-8 NA TRBJ1-1
CASSKPRGGSTEAFF 15 TRBV5-6 NA TRBJ1-1
CASSPVTDNSPLHF 14 TRBV18 NA TRBJ1-6
CASSILFGGSGANVLTF 17 TRBV19 NA TRBJ2-6
CASSITGGYGYTF 13 TRBV5-6 NA TRBJ1-2
CATSSSPTGVLAKNIQYF 18 TRBV15 NA TRBJ2-4
CASSLRENEQYF 12 TRBV5-4 NA TRBJ2-7
CASSQGVASGRVRNEQFF 18 TRBV3-1/TRBV3-2 NA TRBJ2-1
CASSLGVNGYTF 12 TRBV5-4 NA TRBJ1-2
CASSTLETQYF 11 TRBV6-2/TRBV6-3 NA TRBJ2-5